The source of this TCR beta chain is a study of T cell changes during pregnancy in multiple sclerosis. V was clipped by 4 bases and J by 7 bases, with 16 bases between them. Germline assignment: CDR1 GTSNPN and CDR2 SVGIG (reference sequence). The CDR3 totals 14 residues. This clone appeared once. TCRdb's table, derived via immunoSEQ multiplex PCR, lists solely in-frame clones and lacks some. The sample carries roughly 52,000 clones, 80% to 95% recorded once. This sequence joins TRBV30 and TRBJ1-4; possible D gene TRBD1, 5 bases. The TCR comes from a female donor with multiple sclerosis, enrolled in a pregnancy study. Specimen: CD4+ T cells from peripheral blood mononuclear cells, collected in the third trimester of pregnancy. CDR3 protein: CAWTSQGGFEKLFF. CDR3 coding DNA: TGTGCCTGGACGTCTCAGGGAGGATTTGAAAAACTGTTTTTT.